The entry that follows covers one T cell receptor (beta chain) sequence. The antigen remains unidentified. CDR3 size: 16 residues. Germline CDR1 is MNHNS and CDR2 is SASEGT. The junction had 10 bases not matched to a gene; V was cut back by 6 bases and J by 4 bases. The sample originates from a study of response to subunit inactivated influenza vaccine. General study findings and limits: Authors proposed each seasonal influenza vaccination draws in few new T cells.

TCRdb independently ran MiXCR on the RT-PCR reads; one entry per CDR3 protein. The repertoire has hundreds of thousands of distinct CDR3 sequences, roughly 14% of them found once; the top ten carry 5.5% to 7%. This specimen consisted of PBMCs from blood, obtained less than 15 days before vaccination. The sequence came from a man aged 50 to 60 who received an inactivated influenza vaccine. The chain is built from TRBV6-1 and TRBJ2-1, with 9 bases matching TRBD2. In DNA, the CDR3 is TGTGCCAGCAGCCCCACCGCTAGCGGGGAGTACAATGAGCAGTTCTTC. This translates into CASSPTASGEYNEQFF.